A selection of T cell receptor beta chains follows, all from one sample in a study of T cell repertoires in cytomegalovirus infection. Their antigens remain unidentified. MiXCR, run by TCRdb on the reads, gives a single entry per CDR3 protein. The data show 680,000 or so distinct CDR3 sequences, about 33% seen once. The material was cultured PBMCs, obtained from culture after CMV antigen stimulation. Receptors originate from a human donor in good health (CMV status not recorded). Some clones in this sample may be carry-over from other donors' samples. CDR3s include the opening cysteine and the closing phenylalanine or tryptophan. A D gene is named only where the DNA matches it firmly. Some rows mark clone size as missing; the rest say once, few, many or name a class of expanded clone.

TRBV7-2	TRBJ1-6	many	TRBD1	TGTGCCAGCAGCTTATACGGGACAGGGATTTCACCCCTCCACTTT	CASSLYGTGISPLHF
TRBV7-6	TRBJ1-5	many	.	TGTGCCAGCAGCCGATATAGCAATCAGCCCCAGCATTTT	CASSRYSNQPQHF
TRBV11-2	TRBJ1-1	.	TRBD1	TGTGCCAGCGGCTTAGGTACCGGGACAGGGAACACTGAAGCTTTCTTT	CASGLGTGTGNTEAFF
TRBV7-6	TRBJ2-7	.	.	TGTGCCAGCAGCTCCCAGGGGGGCAGCTACGAGCGGTACTTC	CASSSQGGSYERYF
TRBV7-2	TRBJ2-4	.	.	TGTGCCAGCAGCTTATGGCAGGGGCTTGGCAAAAACATTCAGTACTTC	CASSLWQGLGKNIQYF
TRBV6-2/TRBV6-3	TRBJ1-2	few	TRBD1	TGTGCCAGCGCCCCGGCGGGACAGTATGGCTACACCTTC	CASAPAGQYGYTF
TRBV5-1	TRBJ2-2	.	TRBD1	TGCGCCAGCAGCTACGAGACAGGGTGGACCGGGGAGCTGTTTTTT	CASSYETGWTGELFF
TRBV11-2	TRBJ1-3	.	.	TGTGCCAGCAGCGTCTACTGGGACCCCTCTGGAAACACCATATATTTT	CASSVYWDPSGNTIYF
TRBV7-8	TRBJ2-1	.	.	TGTGCCAGCAGCCAACAGAGGGGAGCGGAACACAATGAGCAGTTCTTC	CASSQQRGAEHNEQFF
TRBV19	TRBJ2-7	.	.	TGTGCCAGTAAGGATGCCGCGGGCTCCTACGAGCAGTACTTC	CASKDAAGSYEQYF
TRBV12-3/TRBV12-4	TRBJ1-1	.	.	TGTGCCAGCAGAATCACAGGGATCACTGAAGCTTTCTTT	CASRITGITEAFF
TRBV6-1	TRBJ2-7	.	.	TGTGCCAGCAGTGAATGGGGCCAGTCCTACGAGCAGTACTTC	CASSEWGQSYEQYF
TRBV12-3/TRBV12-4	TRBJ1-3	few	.	TGTGCCAGCAGCCGTGGACGGGGAAACACCATATATTTT	CASSRGRGNTIYF
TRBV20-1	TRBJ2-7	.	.	TGCAGTGCTAGAGCGGCGGACGACACCTACGAGCAGTACTTC	CSARAADDTYEQYF
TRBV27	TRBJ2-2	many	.	TGTGCCAGCAGTTCTCACGTCGGGGAGCTGTTTTTT	CASSSHVGELFF
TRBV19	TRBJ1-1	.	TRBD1	TGTGCCAGTAGGGGACAGTTCACTGAAGCTTTCTTT	CASRGQFTEAFF
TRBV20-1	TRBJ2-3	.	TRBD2	TGCAGTGTAGGAGCGGGGGGGAGCGATACGCAGTATTTT	CSVGAGGSDTQYF
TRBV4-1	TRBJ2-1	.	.	TGCGCCAGCAGCTTGGAGGGGAGGACCTACAATGAGCAGTTCTTC	CASSLEGRTYNEQFF
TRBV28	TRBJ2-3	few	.	TGTGCCAGCACAACGTGGGTGGGCAGCACAGATACGCAGTATTTT	CASTTWVGSTDTQYF
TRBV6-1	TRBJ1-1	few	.	TGTGCCAGCAGTGAAGTTCTTCCAGGTTTAACAGGGAGCGCTGAAGCTTTCTTT	CASSEVLPGLTGSAEAFF
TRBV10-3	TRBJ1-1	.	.	TGTGCCATCATGGGCAACACTGAAGCTTTCTTT	CAIMGNTEAFF
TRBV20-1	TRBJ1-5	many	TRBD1	TGCAGTGCTAGCGGGAGCAGGGGGGGTAATCAGCCCCAGCATTTT	CSASGSRGGNQPQHF
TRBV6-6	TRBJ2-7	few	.	TGTGCCAGCAGAGACCCCTTCGGGGGCGAGCAGTACTTC	CASRDPFGGEQYF
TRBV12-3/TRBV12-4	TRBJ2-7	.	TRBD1	TGTGCCAGCAGTACCTGGGACAGGGGCTACGAGCAGTACTTC	CASSTWDRGYEQYF
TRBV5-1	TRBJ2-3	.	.	TGCGCCAGCAGCCCCCGTGGGCGGGCGAGCACAGATACGCAGTATTTT	CASSPRGRASTDTQYF
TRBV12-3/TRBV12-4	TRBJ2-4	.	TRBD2	TGTGCCAGCAGCCTAGCGGGAGACAACATTCAGTACTTC	CASSLAGDNIQYF
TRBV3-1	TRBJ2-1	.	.	TGTGCCAGCAGCCAATATGAGCAGTTCTTC	CASSQYEQFF